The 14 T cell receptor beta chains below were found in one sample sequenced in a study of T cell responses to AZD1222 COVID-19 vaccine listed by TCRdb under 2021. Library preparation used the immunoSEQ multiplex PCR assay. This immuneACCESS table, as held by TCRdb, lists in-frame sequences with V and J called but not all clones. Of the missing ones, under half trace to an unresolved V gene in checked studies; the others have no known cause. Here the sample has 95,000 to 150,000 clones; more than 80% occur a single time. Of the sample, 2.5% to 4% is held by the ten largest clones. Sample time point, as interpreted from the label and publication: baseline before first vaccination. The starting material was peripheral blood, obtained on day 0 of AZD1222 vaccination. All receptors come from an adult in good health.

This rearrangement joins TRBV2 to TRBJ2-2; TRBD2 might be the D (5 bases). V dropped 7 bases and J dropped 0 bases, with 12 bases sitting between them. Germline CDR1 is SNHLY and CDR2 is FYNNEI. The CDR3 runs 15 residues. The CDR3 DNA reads TGTGCCAGCATGCAGGACTCCTCGAACACCGGGGAGCTGTTTTTT. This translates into CASMQDSSNTGELFF.

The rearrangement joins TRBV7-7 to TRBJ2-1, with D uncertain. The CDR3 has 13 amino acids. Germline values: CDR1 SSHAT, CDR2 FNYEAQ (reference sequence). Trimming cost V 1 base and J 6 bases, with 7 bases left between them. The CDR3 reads CASSLGHSNEQFF. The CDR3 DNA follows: TGTGCCAGCAGCTTAGGTCACAGCAATGAGCAGTTCTTC.

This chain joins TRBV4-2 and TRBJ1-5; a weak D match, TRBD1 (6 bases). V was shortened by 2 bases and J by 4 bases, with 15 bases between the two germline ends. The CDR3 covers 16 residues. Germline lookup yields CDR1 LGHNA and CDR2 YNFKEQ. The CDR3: CASSQSGTGRNQPQHF. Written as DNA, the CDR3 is TGTGCCAGCAGCCAATCCGGTACAGGGAGGAATCAGCCCCAGCATTTT.

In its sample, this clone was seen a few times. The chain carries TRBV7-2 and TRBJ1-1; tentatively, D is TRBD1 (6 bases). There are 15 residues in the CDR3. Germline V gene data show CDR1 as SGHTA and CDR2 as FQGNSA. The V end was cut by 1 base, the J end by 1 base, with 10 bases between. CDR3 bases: TGTGCCAGCAGCTTAGTGGGGGGCCGGAACACTGAAGCTTTCTTT. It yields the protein CASSLVGGRNTEAFF. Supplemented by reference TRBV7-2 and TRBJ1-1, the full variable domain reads GAGVSQSPSNKVTEKGKDVELRCDPISGHTALYWYRQSLGQGLEFLIYFQGNSAPDKSGLPSDRFSAERTGGSVSTLTIQRTQQEDSAVYLCASSLVGGRNTEAFFGQGTRLTVV.

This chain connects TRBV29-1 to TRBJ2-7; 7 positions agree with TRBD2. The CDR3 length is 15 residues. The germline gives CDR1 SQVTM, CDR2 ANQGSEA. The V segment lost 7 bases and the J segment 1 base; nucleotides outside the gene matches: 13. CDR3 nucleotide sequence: TGCAGCGCAACTCCTGTAGCGGGCGGATCCTACGAGCAGTACTTC. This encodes CSATPVAGGSYEQYF.

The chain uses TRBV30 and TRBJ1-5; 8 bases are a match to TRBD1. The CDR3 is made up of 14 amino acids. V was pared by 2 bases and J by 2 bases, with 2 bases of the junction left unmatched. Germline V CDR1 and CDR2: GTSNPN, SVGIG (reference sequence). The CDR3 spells CAWSRGQGNQPQHF. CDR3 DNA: TGTGCCTGGAGTAGGGGACAGGGCAATCAGCCCCAGCATTTT.

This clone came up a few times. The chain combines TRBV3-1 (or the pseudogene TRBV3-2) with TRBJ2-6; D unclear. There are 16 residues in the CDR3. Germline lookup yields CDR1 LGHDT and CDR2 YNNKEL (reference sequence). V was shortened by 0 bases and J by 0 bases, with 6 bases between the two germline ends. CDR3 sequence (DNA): TGTGCCAGCAGCCAAGATCTCCACTCTGGGGCCAACGTCCTGACTTTC. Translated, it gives CASSQDLHSGANVLTF.

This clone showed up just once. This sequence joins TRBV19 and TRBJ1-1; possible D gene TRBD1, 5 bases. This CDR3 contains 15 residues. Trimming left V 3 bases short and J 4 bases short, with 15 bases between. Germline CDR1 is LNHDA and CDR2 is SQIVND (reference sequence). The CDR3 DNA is TGTGCCAGTAGTATGGTCCCTTTGGGGGGCACTGAAGCTTTCTTT. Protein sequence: CASSMVPLGGTEAFF.

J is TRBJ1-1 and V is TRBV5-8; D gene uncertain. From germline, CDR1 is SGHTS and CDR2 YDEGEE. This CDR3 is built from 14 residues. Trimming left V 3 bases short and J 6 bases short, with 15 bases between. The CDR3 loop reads CASSWRLGRAEAFF. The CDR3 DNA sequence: TGTGCCAGCAGCTGGAGGTTGGGAAGGGCTGAAGCTTTCTTT.

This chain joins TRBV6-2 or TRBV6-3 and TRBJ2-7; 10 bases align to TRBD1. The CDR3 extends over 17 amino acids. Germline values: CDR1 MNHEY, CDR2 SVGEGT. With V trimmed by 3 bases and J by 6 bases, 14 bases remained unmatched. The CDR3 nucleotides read TGTGCCAGCAGTTATCTGAGGACCGGGACAGGGGAAAGCGAGCAGTACTTC. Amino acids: CASSYLRTGTGESEQYF.

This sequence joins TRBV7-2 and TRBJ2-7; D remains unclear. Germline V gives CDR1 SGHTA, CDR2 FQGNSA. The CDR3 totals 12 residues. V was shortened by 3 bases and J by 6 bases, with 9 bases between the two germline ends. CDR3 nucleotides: TGTGCCAGCAGCTTTAGGGTTGGCGAGCAGTACTTC. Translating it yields CASSFRVGEQYF. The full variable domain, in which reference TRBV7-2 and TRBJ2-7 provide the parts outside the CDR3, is GAGVSQSPSNKVTEKGKDVELRCDPISGHTALYWYRQSLGQGLEFLIYFQGNSAPDKSGLPSDRFSAERTGGSVSTLTIQRTQQEDSAVYLCASSFRVGEQYFGPGTRLTVT.

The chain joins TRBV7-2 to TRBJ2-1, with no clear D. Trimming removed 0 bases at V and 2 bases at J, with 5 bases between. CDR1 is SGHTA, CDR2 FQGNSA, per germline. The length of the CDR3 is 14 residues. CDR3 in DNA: TGTGCCAGCAGCTTAGCCCCTCCCTACAATGAGCAGTTCTTC. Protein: CASSLAPPYNEQFF.

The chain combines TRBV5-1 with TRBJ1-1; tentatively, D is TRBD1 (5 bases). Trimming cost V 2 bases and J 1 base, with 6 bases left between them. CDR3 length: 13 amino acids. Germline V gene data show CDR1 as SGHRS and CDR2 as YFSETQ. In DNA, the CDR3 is TGCGCCAGCAGCTTTACAGGGAACACTGAAGCTTTCTTT. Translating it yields CASSFTGNTEAFF.

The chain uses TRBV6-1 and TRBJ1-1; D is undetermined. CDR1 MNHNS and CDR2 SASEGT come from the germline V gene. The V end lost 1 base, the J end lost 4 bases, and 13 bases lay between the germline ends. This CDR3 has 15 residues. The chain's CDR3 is CASSEDLAWGTEAFF. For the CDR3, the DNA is TGTGCCAGCAGTGAAGATCTGGCGTGGGGCACTGAAGCTTTCTTT.